This T cell receptor (beta chain) originates from a study of blood T cell repertoires in COVID-19. Trimming cost V 2 bases and J 5 bases, with 7 bases left between them. The CDR3 is 13 residues long. Repertoires were generated with immunoSEQ multiplex PCR, while TCRdb's copy carries only in-frame clones and drops some. The data contain some 490,000 clones, 75% to 90% of them singletons. The TCR sequence derives from a human donor in a cohort sampled during active COVID-19. The sample was peripheral blood. This rearrangement joins TRBV23-1 to TRBJ1-5; D unclear. TRBV23-1 is assigned to the ORF class and has an uncertain function. CDR3 region: CASSQRRDQPQHF. DNA for the CDR3: TGCGCCAGCAGTCAACGGAGGGATCAGCCCCAGCATTTT.